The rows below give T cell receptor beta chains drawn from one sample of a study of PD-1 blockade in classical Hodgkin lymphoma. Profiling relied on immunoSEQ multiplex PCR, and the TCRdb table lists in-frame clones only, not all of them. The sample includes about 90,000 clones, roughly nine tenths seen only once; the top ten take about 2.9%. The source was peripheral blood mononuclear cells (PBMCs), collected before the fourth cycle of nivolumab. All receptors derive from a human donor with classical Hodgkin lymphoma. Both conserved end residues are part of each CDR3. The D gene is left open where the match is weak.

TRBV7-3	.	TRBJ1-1	TGTGCCAGCAGCTTAGATGAAATGAACACTGAAGCTTTCTTT	CASSLDEMNTEAFF
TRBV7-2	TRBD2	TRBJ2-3	TGTGCCAGCAGCTCCGGACTAGCGGGGGGGCAAGATACGCAGTATTTT	CASSSGLAGGQDTQYF
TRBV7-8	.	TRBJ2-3	TGTGCCAGCAGCTTAGCGTCAGGGGTAGATACGCAGTATTTT	CASSLASGVDTQYF
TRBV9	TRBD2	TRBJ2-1	TGTGCCAGCAGCGTAGCTAGCGGGGGGTACAATGAGCAGTTCTTC	CASSVASGGYNEQFF
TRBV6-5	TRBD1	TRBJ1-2	TGTGCCAGCAGCCGCGGGACAGGGGGAACCTATGGCTACACCTTC	CASSRGTGGTYGYTF
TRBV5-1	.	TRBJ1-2	TGCGCCAGCAGCACCACAGGCTATGGCTACACCTTC	CASSTTGYGYTF
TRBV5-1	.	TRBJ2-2	TGCGCCAGCAGCTTCGACTCGCTAGACACCGGGGAGCTGTTTTTT	CASSFDSLDTGELFF
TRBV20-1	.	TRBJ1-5	TGCAGTGCTATCTTACTCGACGGCCAGCATTTT	CSAILLDGQHF
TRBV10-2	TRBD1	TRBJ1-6	TGCGCCAGCACAGTAGGGACAGGGAGTATCGTTAATTCACCCCTCCACTTT	CASTVGTGSIVNSPLHF
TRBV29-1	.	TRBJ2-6	TGCAGCGTTGAAGGCCGAGAGGGATGGGCGGGGGCCAACGTCCTGACTTTC	CSVEGREGWAGANVLTF
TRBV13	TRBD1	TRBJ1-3	TGTGCCAGCAGCACCGGACAGGGTAATAGGAGAAACACCATATATTTT	CASSTGQGNRRNTIYF
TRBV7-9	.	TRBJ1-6	TGTGCCAGCAGCCCAGGACCGGATTCACCCCTCCACTTT	CASSPGPDSPLHF
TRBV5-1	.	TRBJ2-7	TGCGCCAGCAGCGGATTTGGCGCAGGCTCTATGGGGGAGCAGTACTTC	CASSGFGAGSMGEQYF
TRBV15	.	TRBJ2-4	TGTGCCACCAGCAGAGATTCAGGGGTGAAAGGAAACATTCAGTACTTC	CATSRDSGVKGNIQYF
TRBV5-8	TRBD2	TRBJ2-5	TGTGCCAGCAGCACCGGACTAGCGGGGATACAAGAGACCCAGTACTTC	CASSTGLAGIQETQYF
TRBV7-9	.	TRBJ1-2	TGTGCCAGCAGCGCGACGACAGTCCTCTGGGGCTACACCTTC	CASSATTVLWGYTF
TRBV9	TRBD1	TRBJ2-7	TGTGCCAGCAGCGCCGTGGGGGACAGGGGGCCCAGCGAGCAGTACTTC	CASSAVGDRGPSEQYF
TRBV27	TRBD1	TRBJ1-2	TGTGCCAGCAGTTGGGTCTCGCTGGGACAGGGTCCTAACTATGGCTACACCTTC	CASSWVSLGQGPNYGYTF
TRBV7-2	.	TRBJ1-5	TGTGCCAGCAGCCCCCGGGACCTCAATCAGCCCCAGCATTTT	CASSPRDLNQPQHF